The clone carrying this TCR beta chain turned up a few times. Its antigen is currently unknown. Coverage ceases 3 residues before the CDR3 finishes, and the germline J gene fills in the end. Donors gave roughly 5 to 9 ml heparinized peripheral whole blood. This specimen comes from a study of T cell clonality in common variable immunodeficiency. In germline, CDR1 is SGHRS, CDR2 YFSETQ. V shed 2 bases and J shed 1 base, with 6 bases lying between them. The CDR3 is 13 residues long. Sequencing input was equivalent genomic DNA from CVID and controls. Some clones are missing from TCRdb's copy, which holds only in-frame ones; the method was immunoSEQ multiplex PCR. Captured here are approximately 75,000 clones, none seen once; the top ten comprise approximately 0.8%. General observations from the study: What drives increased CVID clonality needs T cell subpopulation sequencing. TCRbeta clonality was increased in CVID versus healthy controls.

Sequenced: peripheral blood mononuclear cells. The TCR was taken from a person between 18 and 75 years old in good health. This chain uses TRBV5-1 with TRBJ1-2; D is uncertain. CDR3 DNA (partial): TGCGCCAGCAGCTTCGACATTAACTATGGC. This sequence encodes CASSFDINYG. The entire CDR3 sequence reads CASSFDINYGYTF. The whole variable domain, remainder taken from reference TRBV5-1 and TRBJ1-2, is KAGVTQTPRYLIKTRGQQVTLSCSPISGHRSVSWYQQTPGQGLQFLFEYFSETQRNKGNFPGRFSGRQFSNSRSEMNVSTLELGDSALYLCASSFDINYGYTFGSGTRLTVV.